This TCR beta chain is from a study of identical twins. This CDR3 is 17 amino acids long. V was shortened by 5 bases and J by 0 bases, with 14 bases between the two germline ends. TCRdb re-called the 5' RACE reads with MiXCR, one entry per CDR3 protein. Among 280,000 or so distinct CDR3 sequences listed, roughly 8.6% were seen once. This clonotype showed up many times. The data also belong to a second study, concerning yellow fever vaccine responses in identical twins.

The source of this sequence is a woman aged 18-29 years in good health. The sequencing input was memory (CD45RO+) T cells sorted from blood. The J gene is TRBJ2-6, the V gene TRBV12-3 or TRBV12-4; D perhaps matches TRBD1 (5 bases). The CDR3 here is CASSARGSLSGANVLTF. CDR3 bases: TGTGCCAGCAGTGCAAGGGGCAGTCTCTCTGGGGCCAACGTCCTGACTTTC.